The clone carrying this T cell receptor (beta chain) has a single count. As yet, its antigen is unknown. CDR1 is LNHNV, CDR2 YYDKDF, per germline (reference sequence). The V end was cut by 5 bases, the J end by 1 base, with 11 bases between. CDR3 size: 14 residues. Cultured CD4+ T-cell DNA underwent Oncomine TCR Beta short-read sequencing. TCRdb reprocessed the PCR reads with MiXCR, giving one entry per CDR3 protein. This sample has 20,000 to 25,000 distinct CDR3 sequences; under 40% occur once, and the top ten carry roughly 9%. The sample originates from a study of vaccination and CD4 T cells after COVID-19. Study-level background: SARS-CoV-2 positivity in convalescent patients was established by nasal swab PCR; nine had mild and one severe disease. Timing of post-vaccine sample collection was a median 72 days after dose two, with a range of 14 to 241.

The sample's time point: late sampling 161 to 241 days after vaccination in three convalescent patients. Treatment: approximately 9-day PBMC culture with coronavirus spike peptide pools or control peptides (ViraFEST assay). Notes on the study in general: Convalescent patients gained a median 86.3% of their reactive clones only post-vaccination. Convalescent patients had 304 of 307 vaccine-specific clones showing spike mono-reactivity.

Sequencing used CD4+ T cells from blood, cultured in vitro, obtained about 7 months after SARS-CoV-2 vaccination. This sequence originates from a human donor who had recovered from COVID-19. The chain is built from TRBV15 and TRBJ1-1, with a tentative D call TRBD1 (6 bases). The CDR3 sequence is CATSRGQTNTEAFF. DNA of the CDR3: TGTGCCACCAGCCGTGGACAGACGAACACTGAAGCTTTCTTT.